Listed here are 3 T cell receptor beta chains from one sample, sequenced in a study of radiation and T cells in renal cell carcinoma. Time point of the sample: baseline pretreatment blood. Treatment meaning: 15 Gy SBRT to primary tumor, nephrectomy 4 weeks later. TCRdb's table, derived via immunoSEQ multiplex PCR, lists solely in-frame clones and lacks some. The repertoire includes 95,000 to 150,000 clones, 80% to 85% of them detected once, and approximately 3% sits in the top ten. The starting material was blood, obtained from a patient whose treatment included radiotherapy and nephrectomy. The receptors derive from an older woman with renal cell carcinoma.

This clone was seen a handful of times. This chain joins TRBV4-1 and TRBJ1-2; 9 nucleotides align to TRBD1. The length of the CDR3 is 15 residues. V shed 3 bases, J shed 3 bases, and the junction held 5 bases outside the gene matches. Germline V gene lookup returns CDR1 MGHRA and CDR2 YSYEKL. The CDR3 loop reads CASSQEGQGYYGYTF. CDR3 DNA: TGCGCCAGCAGCCAGGAGGGACAGGGTTACTATGGCTACACCTTC.

The J gene is TRBJ2-5, the V gene TRBV7-2, with D unresolved. Germline CDR1 reads SGHTA; CDR2 reads FQGNSA. Trimming took off 2 bases at V and 2 bases at J, with 6 bases between the two ends. CDR3 length equals 13 residues. This CDR3 reads CASSLRVQETQYF. The CDR3 DNA reads TGTGCCAGCAGCTTACGCGTTCAAGAGACCCAGTACTTC.

DNA of the CDR3: TGCGCCAGCAGCTTGGAGCCAGGGGCCTCCTACGAGCAGTACTTC. Its protein is CASSLEPGASYEQYF. V gene TRBV5-1 combines with J gene TRBJ2-7, with D possibly matching TRBD1 (6 bases). The CDR3 spans 15 residues. Between the trimmed V and J ends, which lost 0 bases and 0 bases, there was a span of 10 bases. CDR1 and CDR2 (germline): SGHRS, YFSETQ. The entire variable domain, with the rest obtained from reference TRBV5-1 and TRBJ2-7, is as follows: KAGVTQTPRYLIKTRGQQVTLSCSPISGHRSVSWYQQTPGQGLQFLFEYFSETQRNKGNFPGRFSGRQFSNSRSEMNVSTLELGDSALYLCASSLEPGASYEQYFGPGTRLTVT.